The 25 T cell receptor beta chains listed next were all sequenced from one sample in a study of blood T cells in healthy people across ages. A J-beta primer mix and a sample-barcoded 5' primer were used in a second PCR of about 7 to 12 cycles. MiXCR, applied by TCRdb to the 5' RACE reads, yields one record per CDR3 protein. Of about 2 million distinct CDR3 sequences listed, around 48% are singletons. The sequencing input was blood. The receptors were sampled from a woman in her thirties or forties in good health.

The rearrangement links TRBV5-1 to TRBJ2-3; D not resolved. Germline loops: CDR1 SGHRS, CDR2 YFSETQ. There are 15 residues in the CDR3. Trimming took off 3 bases at V and 2 bases at J, with 13 bases between the two ends. CDR3 protein: CASSSGRTYTDTQYF. Here the CDR3 DNA reads TGCGCCAGCAGCTCCGGACGAACCTACACAGATACGCAGTATTTT.

The DNA for the CDR3 is TGTGCCAGCAGTTACTCGATATCCGCGTCACAGAGCACTGAAGCTTTCTTT. Protein sequence: CASSYSISASQSTEAFF. The chain carries TRBV6-2 or TRBV6-3 and TRBJ1-1; D is uncertain. Germline-derived CDR1 and CDR2 are MNHEY and SVGEGT. Trimming cost V 0 bases and J 4 bases, with 18 bases left between them. The CDR3 extends over 17 amino acids.

This clonotype has at least ten counts. V and J are TRBV7-2 and TRBJ2-1, with TRBD2 matching 9 bases. This CDR3 spans 18 amino acids. Germline CDR1 reads SGHTA; CDR2 reads FQGNSA. The V and J ends lost 0 bases and 4 bases, in that order; junction bases with no gene match: 10. Here the CDR3 reads CASSLAGLAGILYNEQFF. DNA of the CDR3: TGTGCCAGCAGCTTAGCTGGGCTAGCGGGGATTTTATACAATGAGCAGTTCTTC.

The rearrangement uses TRBV6-6 and TRBJ2-3; TRBD2 aligns across 11 bases. Losses at the gene ends were 0 bases for V and 1 base for J; bases not matched to a gene: 3. This CDR3 has 17 amino acids. Germline CDR1 and CDR2: MNHNY and SVGAGI (reference sequence). The CDR3 DNA follows: TGTGCCAGCAGTTACTCCATACTAGCGGGGGGCACAGATACGCAGTATTTT. It yields the protein CASSYSILAGGTDTQYF.

This clonotype has only a few counts. The chain has TRBV20-1 and TRBJ2-3; 13 positions match TRBD2. The CDR3 covers 16 residues. J was trimmed by 5 bases and V by 2 bases; bases with no gene match: 7. Germline lookup yields CDR1 DFQATT and CDR2 SNEGSKA (reference sequence). As DNA, the CDR3 is TGCAGTGCTAGAACTAGCGGGGGGGCCCGAAAAGATACGCAGTATTTT. Its translation: CSARTSGGARKDTQYF.

This clonotype has only a few counts. V is TRBV20-1 and J is TRBJ2-1, with TRBD1 matching over 7 bases. J lost 0 bases, V lost 7 bases, and 9 bases had no gene match. The CDR3 sequence is 15 residues long. CDR1 is DFQATT, CDR2 SNEGSKA, per germline (reference sequence). CDR3 loop: CSVDRGGFSYNEQFF. DNA for the CDR3: TGCAGTGTTGACCGAGGGGGCTTCTCCTACAATGAGCAGTTCTTC.

J is TRBJ1-1 and V is TRBV6-5, with a tentative D call TRBD1 (5 bases). Trimming removed 6 bases at V and 7 bases at J, with 15 bases between. CDR1 and CDR2 from the germline V gene are MNHEY and SVGAGI. CDR3 size: 13 residues. The CDR3 coding sequence is TGTGCCAGCAGCCCCGGGGCGACAATTGAAGCTTTCTTT. Protein: CASSPGATIEAFF.

This clonotype was seen a few times. The chain joins TRBV4-2 to TRBJ1-6; 8 bases are shared with TRBD1. V shed 9 bases, J shed 13 bases, and the junction held 14 bases outside the gene matches. The CDR3 length is 14 residues. The germline V gene encodes CDR1 LGHNA and CDR2 YNFKEQ. CDR3 amino acids: CASANRDRTTPLHF. CDR3 nucleotide sequence: TGTGCCAGTGCTAACCGGGACAGGACGACTCCCCTCCACTTT.

The chain carries TRBV20-1 and TRBJ2-1; 9 bases are shared with TRBD2. V was clipped by 0 bases and J by 8 bases; unmatched bases: 8. The length of the CDR3 is 15 residues. Germline V gene sequence: CDR1 DFQATT, CDR2 SNEGSKA (reference sequence). CDR3 in amino acids: CSARDLAGGLYEQFF. The CDR3 DNA is TGCAGTGCTAGAGATCTCGCGGGGGGGTTATATGAGCAGTTCTTC.

This clonotype was observed a few times. V and J are TRBV25-1 and TRBJ2-7; D gene ambiguous. The CDR3 is 14 amino acids. CDR1 is MGHDK, CDR2 SYGVNS, per germline. The germline V and J ends were trimmed by 8 bases and 3 bases, with 17 bases remaining between them. This CDR3 is CASLGNGRVYEQYF. As DNA, the CDR3 is TGTGCCAGCCTGGGTAATGGTAGGGTCTACGAGCAGTACTTC.

The rearrangement joins TRBV2 to TRBJ1-1; the match to TRBD1 covers 9 bases. Germline lookup yields CDR1 SNHLY and CDR2 FYNNEI. This CDR3 has 15 residues. The V gene end was trimmed by 6 bases and the J gene end by 5 bases; junction bases not matched to a gene: 10. DNA of the CDR3: TGTGCCAGCAGCGGCCCGGGACAGGGTTTAACTGAAGCTTTCTTT. This codes for CASSGPGQGLTEAFF.

This chain uses TRBV6-5 with TRBJ1-6; a weak D match, TRBD1 (5 bases). The CDR3 runs to 15 residues. V was shortened by 3 bases and J by 3 bases, with 9 bases between the two germline ends. Germline V gene lookup returns CDR1 MNHEY and CDR2 SVGAGI. The DNA for the CDR3 is TGTGCCAGCAGTTATGGTGACAGCTATAATTCACCCCTCCACTTT. It is translated as CASSYGDSYNSPLHF.

V and J are TRBV10-3 and TRBJ2-5; unclear D gene. Germline CDR1 ENHRY, CDR2 SYGVKD. CDR3 size: 13 residues. The ends were cut back, 7 bases at V and 1 base at J, with 10 bases in the middle. The CDR3 spells CAIKIHFQETQYF. CDR3 in DNA: TGTGCCATCAAGATACACTTCCAAGAGACCCAGTACTTC.

The V call is TRBV29-1, the J call TRBJ2-3, with D perhaps TRBD1 or TRBD2 (6 bases each). This CDR3 is 14 amino acids long. V lost 4 bases to trimming and J lost 4 bases, with 15 bases between them. Germline CDR1 is SQVTM and CDR2 is ANQGSEA. CDR3 nucleotides: TGCAGCGTTGGCTTGGGGGGCCGAGCAGATACGCAGTATTTT. Translation gives CSVGLGGRADTQYF.

The chain employs TRBV29-1 and TRBJ2-5; D is tentatively TRBD1 or TRBD2 (6 bases each). The CDR3 totals 14 residues. V lost 0 bases to trimming and J lost 11 bases, with 19 bases between them. Germline V gene data show CDR1 as SQVTM and CDR2 as ANQGSEA. CDR3 sequence reads: CSVEDTGRRHEQYF. In DNA form, the CDR3 reads TGCAGCGTTGAAGATACAGGGAGGAGACATGAGCAGTACTTC.

This chain links TRBV7-2 with TRBJ2-5; TRBD2 aligns across 13 bases. The DNA matches TRBJ2-7 better at its end, which makes the J call doubtful. There are 17 residues in the CDR3. CDR1 and CDR2 from the germline V gene are SGHTA and FQGNSA. CDR3 coding DNA: TGTGCCAGCAGTATCAGACTAGCGGGGGGTAGTAGCGACGAGCAGTACTTC. Residues: CASSIRLAGGSSDEQYF.

The table lists this clonotype with a count of one. The chain uses TRBV7-9 and TRBJ2-3; a weak D match, TRBD2 (6 bases). Germline CDR1 SEHNR, CDR2 FQNEAQ (reference sequence). The length of the CDR3 is 16 residues. Deletions cut 2 bases from V and 3 bases from J, with 15 bases between. CDR3 bases: TGTGCCAGCAGCTTAAATCCGGGACTCCATACAGATACGCAGTATTTT. Protein product: CASSLNPGLHTDTQYF.

This CDR3 is CASSPTGSGNEQFF. CDR3 DNA: TGCGCCAGCAGCCCCACGGGATCGGGCAATGAGCAGTTCTTC. The chain is built from TRBV5-1 and TRBJ2-1, with D tentatively TRBD2 (5 bases). Germline assignment: CDR1 SGHRS and CDR2 YFSETQ. Trimming took off 4 bases at V and 6 bases at J, with 14 bases between the two ends. The CDR3 runs 14 residues.

V and J are TRBV4-1 and TRBJ2-1; tentatively, D is TRBD2 (6 bases). Trimming shortened V by 0 bases and J by 0 bases, and 12 bases separated the two germline ends. This CDR3 comprises 17 residues. CDR1 and CDR2 (germline): MGHRA, YSYEKL. CDR3 amino acids: CASSQEMEGSSYNEQFF. The CDR3 DNA is TGCGCCAGCAGCCAAGAAATGGAGGGCAGCTCCTACAATGAGCAGTTCTTC.

The table lists this clonotype with many counts. The CDR3 spells CASSEYSQETQYF. The CDR3 nucleotides read TGTGCCAGCAGTGAGTACAGCCAAGAGACCCAGTACTTC. This rearrangement joins TRBV25-1 to TRBJ2-5; unclear D gene. Trimming took 3 bases from V and 1 from J, leaving 6 bases between them. Per germline, CDR1 MGHDK and CDR2 SYGVNS. The CDR3 totals 13 residues.

The V call is TRBV5-1, the J call TRBJ1-4; D is undetermined. CDR3 length: 15 amino acids. V shed 4 bases and J shed 5 bases, with 15 bases lying between them. Germline CDR1 reads SGHRS; CDR2 reads YFSETQ. CDR3 amino acids: CASSLEPGKNEKLFF. DNA for the CDR3: TGCGCCAGCAGCCTAGAACCGGGGAAGAATGAAAAACTGTTTTTT.

This chain connects TRBV28 to TRBJ2-7, with a possible D match to TRBD2 (6 bases). V shed 1 base and J shed 7 bases, with 17 bases lying between them. Per germline, CDR1 MDHEN and CDR2 SYDVKM. The CDR3 is 15 residues long. In nucleotides, the CDR3 is TGTGCCAGCAGTTTATTTTTAGCCGGGGAGGAAGAGCAGTACTTC. Residues: CASSLFLAGEEEQYF.

A few counts support this clonotype. The chain recombines TRBV20-1 with TRBJ2-5; 9 bases line up with TRBD2. Germline V lookup: CDR1 DFQATT, CDR2 SNEGSKA (reference sequence). This CDR3 has 16 residues. Trimming cost V 2 bases and J 1 base; bases outside gene matches: 8. The CDR3 bases are TGCAGTGCTAGATTTTGGGGACTAGCCACCCAAGAGACCCAGTACTTC. It is translated as CSARFWGLATQETQYF.

The gene calls are TRBV20-1 and TRBJ1-6; 11 nucleotides line up with TRBD1. Germline CDR1 DFQATT, CDR2 SNEGSKA (reference sequence). Trimming took 3 bases from V and 8 from J; bases not matched to a gene: 6. The CDR3 has 15 amino acids. This chain's CDR3 is CSASDTDRGHSPLHF. CDR3 nucleotide sequence: TGCAGTGCTAGTGATACGGACAGGGGGCATTCACCCCTCCACTTT.

The V and J genes are TRBV6-1 and TRBJ1-1; D call uncertain. The CDR3 length is 11 residues. The V end was cut by 7 bases, the J end by 7 bases, with 10 bases between. Germline CDR1 and CDR2: MNHNS and SASEGT. The CDR3 reads CASTAHFEAFF. CDR3 nucleotide sequence: TGTGCCAGCACTGCTCATTTTGAAGCTTTCTTT.